This TCR beta chain was sequenced during a study of early T cells in non-severe SARS-CoV-2 infection. As part of library construction, unique molecular identifiers were attached to individual cDNA molecules. TCRdb reprocessed the 5' RACE reads via MiXCR and lists one record per CDR3 protein. The sample includes approximately 120,000 distinct CDR3 sequences, about 16% of them seen just once. This clonotype was counted between two and nine times. What was sequenced was whole blood. The clonotype originates from an adult who was a healthcare worker with PCR-confirmed SARS-CoV-2 infection or an uninfected control (not recorded which).

This CDR3 reads CASSRAGGTGANVLTF. CDR3 coding DNA: TGTGCCAGCAGCCGGGCTGGCGGGACTGGGGCCAACGTCCTGACTTTC. The chain has TRBV3-1 and TRBJ2-6; D might be TRBD2 (6 bases). V gave up 4 bases and J gave up 2 bases, with 12 bases separating them. Germline V gene data show CDR1 as LGHDT and CDR2 as YNNKEL (reference sequence). CDR3 length equals 16 residues.